This T cell receptor beta chain was sequenced in a study of cytomegalovirus exposure and HLA in healthy donors. Germline V gives CDR1 SGDLS, CDR2 YYNGEE. The CDR3 is made up of 16 amino acids. V gave up 2 bases and J gave up 7 bases; unmatched junction bases: 9. Study results and limitations: Using the classifier, cytomegalovirus status was reportedly diagnosed with high specificity and sensitivity. A later analysis showed TCR association rates differing by HLA locus, peaking at DRB1 and lowest at HLA-C.

Use of 60 Vbeta and 13 Jbeta primers characterized the PCR. The table came from immunoSEQ multiplex PCR; TCRdb's copy has only in-frame clones and leaves some out. This sample has about 190,000 clones; around 79% occur once, and the top ten carry 1.6%. In its sample, this clone was seen once. Its cognate antigen is unknown. The sequenced sample was PBMCs. The sequence was collected from a woman aged 18-29 years in good health and CMV-seronegative. V usage is TRBV9 and J usage is TRBJ2-2; 9 nucleotides line up with TRBD1. The CDR3 DNA reads as TGTGCCAGCAGCGTGTCCGGGACAGGGAGTGGCGGGGAGCTGTTTTTT. It encodes CASSVSGTGSGGELFF.